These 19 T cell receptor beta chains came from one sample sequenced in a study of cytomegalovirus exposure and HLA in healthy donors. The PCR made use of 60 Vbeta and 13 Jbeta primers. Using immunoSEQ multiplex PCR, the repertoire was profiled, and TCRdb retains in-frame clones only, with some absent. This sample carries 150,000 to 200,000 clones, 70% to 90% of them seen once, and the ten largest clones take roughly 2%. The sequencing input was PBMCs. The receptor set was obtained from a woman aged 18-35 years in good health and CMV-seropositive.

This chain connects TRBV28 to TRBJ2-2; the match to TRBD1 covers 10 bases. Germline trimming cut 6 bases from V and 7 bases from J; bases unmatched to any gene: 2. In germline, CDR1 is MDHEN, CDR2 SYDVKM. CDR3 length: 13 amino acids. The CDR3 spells CASRTGGLGELFF. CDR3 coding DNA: TGTGCCAGCAGGACAGGGGGCCTCGGGGAGCTGTTTTTT.

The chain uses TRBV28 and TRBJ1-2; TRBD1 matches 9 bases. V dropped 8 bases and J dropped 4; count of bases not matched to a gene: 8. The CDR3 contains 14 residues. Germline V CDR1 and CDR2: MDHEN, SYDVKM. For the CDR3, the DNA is TGTGCCAGCTTTCCGGGACAGGGTCCCTATGGCTACACCTTC. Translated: CASFPGQGPYGYTF.

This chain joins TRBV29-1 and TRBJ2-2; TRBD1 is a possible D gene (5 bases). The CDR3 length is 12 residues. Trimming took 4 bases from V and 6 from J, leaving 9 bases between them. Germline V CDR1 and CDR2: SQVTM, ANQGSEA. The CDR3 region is CSVVQGPGELFF. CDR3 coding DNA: TGCAGCGTTGTTCAGGGTCCCGGGGAGCTGTTTTTT.

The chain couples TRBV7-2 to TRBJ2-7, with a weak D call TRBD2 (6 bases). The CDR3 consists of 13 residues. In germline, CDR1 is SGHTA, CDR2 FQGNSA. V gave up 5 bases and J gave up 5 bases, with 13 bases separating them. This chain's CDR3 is CASSRAGFDEQYF. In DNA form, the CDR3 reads TGTGCCAGCAGCAGGGCGGGGTTCGACGAGCAGTACTTC.

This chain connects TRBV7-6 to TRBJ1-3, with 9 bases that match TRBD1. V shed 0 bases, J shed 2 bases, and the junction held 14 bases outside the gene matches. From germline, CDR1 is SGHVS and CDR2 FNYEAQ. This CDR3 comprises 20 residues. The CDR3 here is CASSLAWRTGVNAAGNTIYF. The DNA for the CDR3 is TGTGCCAGCAGCTTAGCTTGGAGGACAGGGGTTAATGCGGCTGGAAACACCATATATTTT.

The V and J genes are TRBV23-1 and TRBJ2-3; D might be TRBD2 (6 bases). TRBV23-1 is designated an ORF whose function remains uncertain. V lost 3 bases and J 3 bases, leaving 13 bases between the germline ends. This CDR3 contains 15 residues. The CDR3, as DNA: TGCGCCAGCAGTCACCGCCAGGGAGGTACAGATACGCAGTATTTT. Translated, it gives CASSHRQGGTDTQYF.

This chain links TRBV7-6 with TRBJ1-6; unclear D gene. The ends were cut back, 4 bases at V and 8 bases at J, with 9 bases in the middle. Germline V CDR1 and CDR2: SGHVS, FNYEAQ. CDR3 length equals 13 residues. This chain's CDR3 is CASSSQDYSPLHF. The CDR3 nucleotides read TGTGCCAGCAGCTCGCAGGATTATTCACCCCTCCACTTT.

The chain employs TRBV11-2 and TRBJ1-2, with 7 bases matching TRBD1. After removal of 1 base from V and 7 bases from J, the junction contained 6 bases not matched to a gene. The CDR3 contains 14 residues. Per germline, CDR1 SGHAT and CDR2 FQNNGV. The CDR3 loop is CASSLGQGEAGYTF. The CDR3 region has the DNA TGTGCCAGCAGCTTAGGACAGGGAGAGGCTGGCTACACCTTC.

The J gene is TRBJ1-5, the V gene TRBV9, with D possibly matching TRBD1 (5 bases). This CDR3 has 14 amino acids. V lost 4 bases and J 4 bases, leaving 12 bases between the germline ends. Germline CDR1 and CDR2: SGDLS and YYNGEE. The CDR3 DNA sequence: TGTGCCAGCAGCCAAGGGGCAGCGAATCAGCCCCAGCATTTT. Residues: CASSQGAANQPQHF. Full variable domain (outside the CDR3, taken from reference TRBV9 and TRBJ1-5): DSGVTQTPKHLITATGQRVTLRCSPRSGDLSVYWYQQSLDQGLQFLIQYYNGEERAKGNILERFSAQQFPDLHSELNLSSLELGDSALYFCASSQGAANQPQHFGDGTRLSIL.

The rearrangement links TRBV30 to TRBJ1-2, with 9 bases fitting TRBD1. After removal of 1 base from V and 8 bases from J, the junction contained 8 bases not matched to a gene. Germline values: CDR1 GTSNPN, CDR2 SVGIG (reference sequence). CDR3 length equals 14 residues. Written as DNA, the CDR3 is TGTGCCTGGAGTGCCTCGGGACAGGGTGGCGGCTACACCTTC. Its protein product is CAWSASGQGGGYTF.

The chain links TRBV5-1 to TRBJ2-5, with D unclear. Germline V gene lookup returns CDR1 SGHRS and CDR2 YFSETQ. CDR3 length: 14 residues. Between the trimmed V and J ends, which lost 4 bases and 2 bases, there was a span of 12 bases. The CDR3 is CASSTAHEQETQYF. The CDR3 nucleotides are TGCGCCAGCAGCACCGCACACGAACAAGAGACCCAGTACTTC.

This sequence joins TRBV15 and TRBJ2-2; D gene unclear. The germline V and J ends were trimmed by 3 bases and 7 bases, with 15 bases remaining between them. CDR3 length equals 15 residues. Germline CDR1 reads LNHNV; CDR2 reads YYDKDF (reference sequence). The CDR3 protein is CATSSTARSFGELFF. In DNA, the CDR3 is TGTGCCACCAGCAGTACAGCCCGATCGTTCGGGGAGCTGTTTTTT.

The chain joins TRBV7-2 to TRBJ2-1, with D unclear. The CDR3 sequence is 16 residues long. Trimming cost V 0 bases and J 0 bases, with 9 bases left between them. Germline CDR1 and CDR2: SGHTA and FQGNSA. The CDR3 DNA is TGTGCCAGCAGCTTAGCAGCCCCGAGCTCCTACAATGAGCAGTTCTTC. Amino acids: CASSLAAPSSYNEQFF.

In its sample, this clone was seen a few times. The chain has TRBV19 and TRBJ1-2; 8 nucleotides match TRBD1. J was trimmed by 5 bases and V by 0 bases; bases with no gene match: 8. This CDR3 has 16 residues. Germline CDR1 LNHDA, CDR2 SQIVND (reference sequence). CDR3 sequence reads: CASSIDLDRVLYGYTF. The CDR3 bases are TGTGCCAGTAGTATAGATCTGGACAGGGTGTTGTATGGCTACACCTTC.

CDR3: CASSGGPGDTQYF. The CDR3 nucleotides read TGTGCCAGCAGCGGGGGGCCAGGAGATACGCAGTATTTT. This chain uses TRBV2 with TRBJ2-3; TRBD2 is a possible D gene (7 bases). With 6 bases removed from V and 5 bases from J, the gap between germline ends came to 12 bases. The length of the CDR3 is 13 residues. Germline lookup yields CDR1 SNHLY and CDR2 FYNNEI.

CDR3 in DNA: TGTGCCAGCAAACTAACAGGGGCGGGGGGCTACACCTTC. Protein: CASKLTGAGGYTF. The V and J genes are TRBV6-5 and TRBJ1-2; 7 nucleotides line up with TRBD1. Germline trimming cut 7 bases from V and 8 bases from J; bases unmatched to any gene: 10. Per the germline V gene, CDR1 is MNHEY and CDR2 is SVGAGI. The CDR3 length is 13 residues.

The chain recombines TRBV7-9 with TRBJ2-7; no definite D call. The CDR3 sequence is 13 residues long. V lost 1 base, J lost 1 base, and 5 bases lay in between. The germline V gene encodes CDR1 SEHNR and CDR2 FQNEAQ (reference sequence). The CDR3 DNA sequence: TGTGCCAGCAGCTTAGAACAGTCCTACGAGCAGTACTTC. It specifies CASSLEQSYEQYF.

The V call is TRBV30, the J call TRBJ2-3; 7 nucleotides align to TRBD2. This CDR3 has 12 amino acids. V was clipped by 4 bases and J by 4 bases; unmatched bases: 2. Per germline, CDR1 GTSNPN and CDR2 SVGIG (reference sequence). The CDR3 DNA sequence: TGTGCCTGGACGGCGGGAGCAGATACGCAGTATTTT. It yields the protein CAWTAGADTQYF.

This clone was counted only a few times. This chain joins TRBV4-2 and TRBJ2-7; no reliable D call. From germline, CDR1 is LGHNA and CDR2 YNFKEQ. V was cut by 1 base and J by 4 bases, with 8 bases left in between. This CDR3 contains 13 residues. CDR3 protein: CASSQGRSYEQYV. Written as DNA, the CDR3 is TGTGCCAGCAGCCAAGGCAGGTCTTACGAGCAGTACGTC.